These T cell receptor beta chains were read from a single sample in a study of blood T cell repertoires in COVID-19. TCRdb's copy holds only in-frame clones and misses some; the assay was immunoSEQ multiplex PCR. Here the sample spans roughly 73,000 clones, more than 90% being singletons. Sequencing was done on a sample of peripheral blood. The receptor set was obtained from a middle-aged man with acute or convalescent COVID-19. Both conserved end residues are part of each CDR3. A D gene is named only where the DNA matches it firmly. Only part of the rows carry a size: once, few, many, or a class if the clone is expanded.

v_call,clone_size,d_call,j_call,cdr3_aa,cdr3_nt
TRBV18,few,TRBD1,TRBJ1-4,CASSPRGQGGEKLFF,TGTGCCAGCTCACCACGGGGACAGGGTGGTGAAAAACTGTTTTTT
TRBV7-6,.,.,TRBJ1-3,CASSLGLRERSGNTIYF,TGTGCCAGCAGCTTAGGGCTGAGGGAACGCTCTGGAAACACCATATATTTT
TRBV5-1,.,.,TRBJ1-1,CASSLQGSDRNTEAFF,TGCGCCAGCAGCTTGCAGGGAAGTGATCGGAACACTGAAGCTTTCTTT
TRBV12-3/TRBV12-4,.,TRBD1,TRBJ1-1,CASSLLGTDAFF,TGTGCCAGCAGTTTGTTGGGGACAGACGCTTTCTTT
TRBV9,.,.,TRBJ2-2,CASSQTRNTGELFF,TGTGCCAGCAGCCAAACGAGGAACACCGGGGAGCTGTTTTTT
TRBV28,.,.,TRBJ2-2,CATLQGNTGELFF,TGTGCCACACTACAGGGGAACACCGGGGAGCTGTTTTTT
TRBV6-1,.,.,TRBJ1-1,CASSEDWGNTEAFF,TGTGCCAGCAGTGAGGACTGGGGGAACACTGAAGCTTTCTTT
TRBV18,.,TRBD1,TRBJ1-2,CASSPGTGYGYTF,TGTGCCAGCTCACCTGGGACAGGTTATGGCTACACCTTC
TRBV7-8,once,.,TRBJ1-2,CASSLVNSAGYTF,TGTGCCAGCAGCTTAGTCAATAGCGCTGGCTACACCTTC
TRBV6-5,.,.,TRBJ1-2,CASSTAGRLYGYTF,TGTGCCAGCAGTACCGCAGGTCGGCTCTATGGCTACACCTTC
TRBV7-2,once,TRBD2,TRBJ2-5,CASARGGGAGTQYF,TGTGCCAGCGCCAGGGGCGGGGGGGCTGGGACCCAGTACTTC
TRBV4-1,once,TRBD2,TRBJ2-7,CASSQISTGGSHEQYF,TGCGCCAGCAGCCAAATTTCCACGGGAGGATCCCACGAGCAGTACTTC
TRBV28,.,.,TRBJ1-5,CASSLYREANNQPQHF,TGTGCCAGCAGTTTATACAGGGAAGCAAACAATCAGCCCCAGCATTTT
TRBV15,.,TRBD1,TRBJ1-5,CATSRGDSNQPQHF,TGTGCCACCAGCAGAGGGGACAGTAATCAGCCCCAGCATTTT
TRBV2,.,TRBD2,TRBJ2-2,CASSEQKGLAGVSGELFF,TGTGCCAGCAGCGAACAGAAAGGACTAGCGGGAGTTTCCGGGGAGCTGTTTTTT
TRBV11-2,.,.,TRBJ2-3,CASSLGGDSLSTDTQYF,TGTGCCAGCAGCTTAGGGGGGGACAGCCTAAGCACAGATACGCAGTATTTT
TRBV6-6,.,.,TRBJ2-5,CASSYSSSETQYF,TGTGCCAGCAGTTACAGTAGCAGCGAGACCCAGTACTTC
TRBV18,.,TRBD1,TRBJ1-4,CASSPPTGKDEKLFF,TGTGCCAGCTCACCACCGACAGGGAAGGATGAAAAACTGTTTTTT
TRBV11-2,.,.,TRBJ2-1,CASSLDLSNEQFF,TGTGCCAGCAGCTTAGATCTCAGCAATGAGCAGTTCTTC
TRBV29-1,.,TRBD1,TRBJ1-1,CSVERDRNTEAFF,TGCAGCGTTGAAAGGGACAGGAACACTGAAGCTTTCTTT
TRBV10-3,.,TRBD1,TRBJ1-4,CAISSRDRENEKLFF,TGTGCCATCAGCAGTCGGGACAGGGAAAATGAAAAACTGTTTTTT
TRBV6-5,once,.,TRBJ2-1,CASSNRVEQFF,TGTGCCAGCAGTAACAGGGTAGAGCAGTTCTTC
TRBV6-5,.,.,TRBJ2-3,CASSYLGGALPDTQYF,TGTGCCAGCAGTTACCTTGGGGGGGCCTTGCCAGATACGCAGTATTTT
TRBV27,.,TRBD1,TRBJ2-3,CASSTGTVWQYF,TGTGCCAGCAGTACCGGGACAGTGTGGCAGTATTTT
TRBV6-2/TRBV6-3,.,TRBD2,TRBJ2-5,CASSRTSAQETQYF,TGTGCCAGCAGCCGGACTAGCGCCCAAGAGACCCAGTACTTC
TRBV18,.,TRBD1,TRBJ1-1,CASSPQRTGSQSEAFF,TGTGCCAGCTCACCACAAAGGACAGGGAGTCAGAGTGAAGCTTTCTTT
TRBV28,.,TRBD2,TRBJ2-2,CASSLKGLAGTGELFF,TGTGCCAGCAGTTTAAAGGGACTAGCGGGGACCGGGGAGCTGTTTTTT
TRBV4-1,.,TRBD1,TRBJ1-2,CASSQSGSGTVYGYTF,TGCGCCAGCAGCCAGTCCGGCTCCGGGACAGTCTATGGCTACACCTTC
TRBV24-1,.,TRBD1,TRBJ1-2,CATSDNTGDGGYTF,TGTGCCACCAGTGACAACACAGGGGACGGTGGCTACACCTTC
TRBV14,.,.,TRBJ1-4,CASSPRTAPNEKLFF,TGTGCCAGCAGCCCCAGGACAGCTCCTAATGAAAAACTGTTTTTT
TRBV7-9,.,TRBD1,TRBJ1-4,CASSLQGEVANEKLFF,TGTGCCAGCAGCTTACAGGGGGAAGTGGCTAATGAAAAACTGTTTTTT
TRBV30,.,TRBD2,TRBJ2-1,CAWLDASGGAYNEQFF,TGTGCCTGGCTGGACGCTAGCGGGGGGGCCTACAATGAGCAGTTCTTC
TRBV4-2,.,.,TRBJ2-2,CASSQEETGTGELFF,TGTGCCAGCAGCCAAGAGGAGACCGGGACCGGGGAGCTGTTTTTT
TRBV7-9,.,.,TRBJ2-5,CASSYGTGDQETQYF,TGTGCCAGCAGCTATGGTACAGGAGACCAAGAGACCCAGTACTTC
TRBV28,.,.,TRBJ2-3,CASGSPDTQYF,TGTGCCAGCGGCTCTCCAGATACGCAGTATTTT
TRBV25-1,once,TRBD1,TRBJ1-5,CASSRGTDNQPQHF,TGTGCCAGCAGCCGGGGGACAGACAATCAGCCCCAGCATTTT
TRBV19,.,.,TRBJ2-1,CASSIVFGSINEQFF,TGTGCCAGTAGTATAGTGTTTGGGAGTATCAATGAGCAGTTCTTC
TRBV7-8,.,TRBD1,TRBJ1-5,CASSAHRGPDQPQHF,TGTGCCAGCAGCGCTCACAGGGGGCCAGATCAGCCCCAGCATTTT
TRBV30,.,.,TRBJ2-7,CAWSVRSLIEQYF,TGTGCCTGGAGTGTACGGTCCCTCATTGAGCAGTACTTC
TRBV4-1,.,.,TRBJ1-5,CASSQAHSYSNQPQHF,TGCGCCAGCAGCCAAGCCCACAGTTATAGCAATCAGCCCCAGCATTTT
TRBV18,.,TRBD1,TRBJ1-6,CASSPGSGQGRNSPLHF,TGTGCCAGCTCACCTGGTAGCGGACAGGGGAGGAATTCACCCCTCCACTTT
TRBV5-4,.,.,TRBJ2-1,CASSQGGSRNNEQFF,TGTGCCAGCAGCCAGGGAGGTTCCAGAAACAATGAGCAGTTCTTC
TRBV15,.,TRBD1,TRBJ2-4,CATQLTGGKNIQYF,TGTGCCACCCAACTAACAGGGGGCAAAAACATTCAGTACTTC
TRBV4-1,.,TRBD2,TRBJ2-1,CASSHRTSGRYSDEQFF,TGCGCCAGCAGCCACCGGACTAGCGGGAGGTATTCGGATGAGCAGTTCTTC
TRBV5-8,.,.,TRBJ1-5,CASSSTGLGNQPQHF,TGTGCCAGCAGCTCCACAGGCTTAGGCAATCAGCCCCAGCATTTT
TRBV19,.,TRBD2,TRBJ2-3,CASSYAAGGADTQYF,TGTGCCAGTAGTTATGCGGCCGGGGGGGCAGATACGCAGTATTTT
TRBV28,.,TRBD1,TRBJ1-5,CATTGTAFNQPQHF,TGTGCCACAACCGGGACAGCTTTCAATCAGCCCCAGCATTTT
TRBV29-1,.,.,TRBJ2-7,CSVLDRSSSYEQYF,TGCAGCGTCCTCGACAGATCGAGCTCCTACGAGCAGTACTTC
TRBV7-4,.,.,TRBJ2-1,CASSLATETYNEQFF,TGTGCCAGCAGCTTAGCAACAGAAACCTACAATGAGCAGTTCTTC
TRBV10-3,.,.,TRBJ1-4,CASQRGGQEKLFF,TGTGCCAGCCAACGGGGCGGACAGGAAAAACTGTTTTTT
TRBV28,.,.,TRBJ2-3,CASSPISSTPATDTQYF,TGTGCCAGCAGTCCCATTTCTAGCACCCCGGCGACAGATACGCAGTATTTT
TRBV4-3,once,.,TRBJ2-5,CASSQDSQETQYF,TGCGCCAGCAGCCAAGACAGTCAAGAGACCCAGTACTTC
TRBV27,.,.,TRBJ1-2,CASHTAGRPYGYTF,TGTGCCAGCCACACGGCGGGACGGCCTTATGGCTACACCTTC
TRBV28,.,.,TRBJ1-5,CASSRLSGHQPQHF,TGTGCCAGCAGTCGTTTGTCAGGGCACCAGCCCCAGCATTTT
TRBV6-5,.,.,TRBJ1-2,CASRWGVQDYGYTF,TGTGCCAGCAGGTGGGGCGTGCAGGACTATGGCTACACCTTC
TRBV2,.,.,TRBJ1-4,CASRDRTTNEKLFF,TGTGCCAGCAGAGACAGGACAACTAATGAAAAACTGTTTTTT
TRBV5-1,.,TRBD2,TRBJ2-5,CASSLALAGADQETQYF,TGCGCCAGCAGCTTGGCCCTAGCGGGAGCGGACCAAGAGACCCAGTACTTC
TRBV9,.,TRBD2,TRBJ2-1,CASSVGTSGRVNNEQFF,TGTGCCAGCAGCGTAGGGACTAGCGGGAGGGTGAACAATGAGCAGTTCTTC
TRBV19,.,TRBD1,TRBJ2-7,CASSIGTGYEQYF,TGTGCCAGTAGTATCGGGACAGGCTACGAGCAGTACTTC